Listed here is a single T cell receptor beta chain. Its antigen is currently unknown. This table comes from immunoSEQ multiplex PCR, and its TCRdb copy is limited to in-frame clones, with some not included. The sample contains a few million clones, around 95% of which appear only once. CD45RO-negative cells were positively selected for CCR7, leaving out terminally differentiated effector memory CD45RA+ cells. Healthy HIV-negative adults without recent acute infections or vaccinations served as donors. This sample stems from a study of shared clonotypes between healthy human individuals. About the study: Three plates were used per donor for CD4 naive, three for CD4 memory, two for CD8 naive and one for CD8 memory. Overall study results and limits: A reduction in generation probabilities was seen for non-shared clonotypes relative to those shared by all four donors. Specimens sampled were limited to blood, with tissue repertoires likely differing.

The germline CDR1 and CDR2 sequences are LGHNA and YSLEER. V shed 0 bases and J 6 bases; nucleotides not matched to a gene: 11. The CDR3 has 17 amino acids. The chain uses TRBV4-3 and TRBJ2-1; the match to TRBD2 covers 7 bases. This clonotype was obtained from a man aged 18-30 years in good health. Some clones in this sample may be carry-over from other donors' samples. Sequencing was performed on naive CD8+ T cells from PBMCs. The CDR3 bases are TGCGCCAGCAGCCAAGATTGGCGGCGGGAGCTTCGCAATGAGCAGTTCTTC. This sequence encodes CASSQDWRRELRNEQFF.